Given below is one T cell receptor beta chain in context. Antigen: not known. The data originate from a study of human thymus T cells. General study results and limits: In thymic and blood repertoires alike, V and J usage looked biased.

Thymic material originated from resections removed in the course of corrective heart surgery. Among the donors, all were healthy Finnish infants having corrective surgery for congenital heart defects. Germline V gene lookup returns CDR1 SGHVS and CDR2 FNYEAQ. Trimming removed 1 base from V and 4 bases from J; junction bases left unmatched: 2. The CDR3 has 14 residues. Here immunoSEQ multiplex PCR was the method, and the copy in TCRdb shows in-frame clones only, minus some. The sample holds about 130,000 clones, about 95% seen once. The receptor comes from a boy under two years old with a congenital heart defect but otherwise immunologically healthy. This rearrangement joins TRBV7-6 to TRBJ2-7; 9 positions match TRBD1. Sequences were obtained from thymus tissue. CDR3 DNA sequence: TGTGCCAGCAGCTTAGGGACAGGGGTTTACGAGCAGTACTTC. Amino acid sequence: CASSLGTGVYEQYF.